Listed below are T cell receptor beta chains from one sample, sequenced in a study of blood T cell repertoires in COVID-19. TCRdb keeps only in-frame clones here, not all; method: immunoSEQ multiplex PCR. Among some 230,000 clones listed, 80% to 90% were seen once. Sequenced: peripheral blood. The origin of the receptors is a man aged 25 to 45 who had recovered from COVID-19. CDR3s include the opening cysteine and the closing phenylalanine or tryptophan. D genes are given only for firm matches. Rows give clone size only sometimes, using once, few, many, or a class for an expanded clone.

v_call: TRBV7-6; j_call: TRBJ1-5; clone_size: .; d_call: .; cdr3_nt: TGTGCCAGCAGCCCAGCCTCAGGGCCTCACAGTCAGCCCCAGCATTTT; cdr3_aa: CASSPASGPHSQPQHF
v_call: TRBV19; j_call: TRBJ2-6; clone_size: .; d_call: .; cdr3_nt: TGTGCCAGTAGTCGTAGCTCCTCTGGGGCCAACGTCCTGACTTTC; cdr3_aa: CASSRSSSGANVLTF
v_call: TRBV27; j_call: TRBJ2-7; clone_size: .; d_call: TRBD2; cdr3_nt: TGTGCCAGCAGGGAACTAGCGGGGGGTTGGAACGAGCAGTACTTC; cdr3_aa: CASRELAGGWNEQYF
v_call: TRBV7-8; j_call: TRBJ1-5; clone_size: .; d_call: TRBD1; cdr3_nt: TGTGCCAGCAGCTTAGGACAGGGTTACAATCAGCCCCAGCATTTT; cdr3_aa: CASSLGQGYNQPQHF
v_call: TRBV21-1; j_call: TRBJ2-3; clone_size: .; d_call: .; cdr3_nt: TGTGCCAGCAGCAAAGTAGGGGGCGCGAAAGATACGCAGTATTTT; cdr3_aa: CASSKVGGAKDTQYF
v_call: TRBV7-2; j_call: TRBJ2-1; clone_size: .; d_call: .; cdr3_nt: TGTGCCAGCAGCTCAGGGGGGCCGGGTGAGCAGTTCTTC; cdr3_aa: CASSSGGPGEQFF
v_call: TRBV5-1; j_call: TRBJ2-2; clone_size: .; d_call: TRBD1; cdr3_nt: TGCGCCAGCAGCTTGGCGCGTTTGGGACAGACCGGGGAGCTGTTTTTT; cdr3_aa: CASSLARLGQTGELFF
v_call: TRBV5-1; j_call: TRBJ2-7; clone_size: .; d_call: .; cdr3_nt: TGCGCCAGCAGCTTGGAGACACCCTACGAGCAGTACTTC; cdr3_aa: CASSLETPYEQYF
v_call: TRBV5-1; j_call: TRBJ2-5; clone_size: .; d_call: TRBD2; cdr3_nt: TGCGCCAGCAGCCGCCGGACTAGCGGGGTCCAAGAGACCCAGTACTTC; cdr3_aa: CASSRRTSGVQETQYF
v_call: TRBV19; j_call: TRBJ1-6; clone_size: once; d_call: TRBD1; cdr3_nt: TGTGCCAGTTCCAATTCGGGGACAGGGCGTTCACCCCTCCACTTT; cdr3_aa: CASSNSGTGRSPLHF
v_call: TRBV19; j_call: TRBJ1-2; clone_size: .; d_call: .; cdr3_nt: TGTGCCAGCGACCAGGTTTCCTATGGCTACACCTTC; cdr3_aa: CASDQVSYGYTF
v_call: TRBV11-2; j_call: TRBJ2-2; clone_size: few; d_call: .; cdr3_nt: TGTGCCAGCAGCTTTCAAGCCAGGGGCTTGTCCGGGGAGCTGTTTTTT; cdr3_aa: CASSFQARGLSGELFF
v_call: TRBV5-1; j_call: TRBJ1-2; clone_size: .; d_call: .; cdr3_nt: TGCGCCAGCAGCTTGGATGGGCAGACTAACTATGGCTACACCTTC; cdr3_aa: CASSLDGQTNYGYTF
v_call: TRBV10-1; j_call: TRBJ2-1; clone_size: .; d_call: TRBD1; cdr3_nt: TGCGCCAGCAGTGGGGGACAGGTTCACAATGAGCAGTTCTTC; cdr3_aa: CASSGGQVHNEQFF
v_call: TRBV5-4; j_call: TRBJ1-1; clone_size: once; d_call: TRBD1; cdr3_nt: TGTGCCAGCAGCTTGGTACCAGGGGGGAGTTTCACTGAAGCTTTCTTT; cdr3_aa: CASSLVPGGSFTEAFF
v_call: TRBV19; j_call: TRBJ2-7; clone_size: few; d_call: .; cdr3_nt: TGTGCCAGTAGTATAGCTCCGCGCGGGGAGCAGTACTTC; cdr3_aa: CASSIAPRGEQYF
v_call: TRBV7-2; j_call: TRBJ1-5; clone_size: .; d_call: TRBD1; cdr3_nt: TGTGCCAGCAGCCCAGGGGGCGCAGGCAATCAGCCCCAGCATTTT; cdr3_aa: CASSPGGAGNQPQHF
v_call: TRBV18; j_call: TRBJ1-5; clone_size: few; d_call: .; cdr3_nt: TGTGCCAGCTCACCAGGGGGCGGCCAGCCCCAGCATTTT; cdr3_aa: CASSPGGGQPQHF
v_call: TRBV14; j_call: TRBJ2-3; clone_size: .; d_call: .; cdr3_nt: TGTGCCAGCAGCCAAGATCAGCTAACAGCAGATACGCAGTATTTT; cdr3_aa: CASSQDQLTADTQYF
v_call: TRBV27; j_call: TRBJ2-7; clone_size: .; d_call: TRBD1; cdr3_nt: TGTGCCAGCAGTCGGGACAGGGGGTACGAGCAGTACTTC; cdr3_aa: CASSRDRGYEQYF
v_call: TRBV5-1; j_call: TRBJ2-2; clone_size: once; d_call: .; cdr3_nt: TGCGCCAGCAGCCTCTTGGCCGACACCGGGGAGCTGTTTTTT; cdr3_aa: CASSLLADTGELFF
v_call: TRBV6-2/TRBV6-3; j_call: TRBJ1-1; clone_size: .; d_call: TRBD1; cdr3_nt: TGTGCCAGCAGTTATTTGCCAGGGGGAAGTTCCTACACTGAAGCTTTCTTT; cdr3_aa: CASSYLPGGSSYTEAFF